The 14 T cell receptor beta chains below were found in one sample sequenced in a study of PD-1 blockade in classical Hodgkin lymphoma. Brentuximab vedotin exposure varied among the patients, all of whom had relapsed after autologous stem cell transplantation. Assay: immunoSEQ multiplex PCR; the TCRdb copy retains only in-frame clones and omits some. The profile covers about 7,300 clones, with 76% appearing a single time and 40% to 55% taken by the ten largest. The specimen comprised peripheral blood mononuclear cells (PBMCs), sampled before the second cycle of nivolumab. All receptors derive from a human donor with classical Hodgkin lymphoma.

This chain connects TRBV19 to TRBJ1-5, with 7 bases identical to TRBD1. Germline V gives CDR1 LNHDA, CDR2 SQIVND (reference sequence). The V gene end was trimmed by 0 bases and the J gene end by 7 bases; junction bases not matched to a gene: 3. The CDR3 has 14 residues. The CDR3 here is CASSIETGKQPQHF. The CDR3 nucleotides read TGTGCCAGTAGTATAGAGACAGGGAAGCAGCCCCAGCATTTT.

This chain uses TRBV18 with TRBJ1-4; D remains ambiguous. The germline V gene encodes CDR1 KGHSH and CDR2 LQKENI. V was cut by 3 bases and J by 0 bases, with 11 bases left in between. The CDR3 has 16 amino acids. The DNA of the CDR3 is TGTGCCAGCTCACCTTTGGACGGTGCAACTAATGAAAAACTGTTTTTT. Translation: CASSPLDGATNEKLFF.

This sequence joins TRBV7-2 and TRBJ2-7; 10 nucleotides line up with TRBD2. V dropped 1 base and J dropped 4; count of bases not matched to a gene: 7. The CDR3 covers 16 residues. In germline, CDR1 is SGHTA, CDR2 FQGNSA. The CDR3 coding sequence is TGTGCCAGCAGCTTAGGATTAGGACTAGCGGAATACGAGCAGTACTTC. Protein: CASSLGLGLAEYEQYF.

The CDR3 DNA is TGTGCCAGCAGCTTACGACGGGGATCTGGGGCCAACGTCCTGACTTTC. Amino acid sequence: CASSLRRGSGANVLTF. The V gene is TRBV7-2, the J gene TRBJ2-6; a weak D match, TRBD2 (5 bases). Germline assignment: CDR1 SGHTA and CDR2 FQGNSA. Trimming left V 2 bases short and J 1 base short, with 9 bases between. This CDR3 contains 16 residues.

V is TRBV11-2 and J is TRBJ2-5; weak D call: TRBD1 (5 bases). With 4 bases removed from V and 11 bases from J, the gap between germline ends came to 23 bases. The CDR3 has 15 amino acids. Germline CDR1 reads SGHAT; CDR2 reads FQNNGV. DNA of the CDR3: TGTGCCAGCAGCTCAGACAGTATAGGGGCGCAAGAGCAGTACTTC. This sequence encodes CASSSDSIGAQEQYF.

This clone was found once. The gene calls are TRBV19 and TRBJ2-1; 8 bases map to TRBD2. The length of the CDR3 is 13 residues. Germline V gene data show CDR1 as LNHDA and CDR2 as SQIVND (reference sequence). Losses at the gene ends were 6 bases for V and 10 bases for J; bases not matched to a gene: 8. The CDR3 protein is CASSGRAAGEQFF. CDR3 bases: TGTGCCAGTAGCGGGAGGGCTGCGGGGGAGCAGTTCTTC.

The chain employs TRBV27 and TRBJ1-5, with unresolved D. Germline CDR1 MNHEY, CDR2 SMNVEV (reference sequence). The CDR3 length is 16 residues. V was pared by 3 bases and J by 0 bases, with 12 bases between. The CDR3 region is CASSFFPPGSNQPQHF. CDR3 coding DNA: TGTGCCAGCAGTTTTTTCCCCCCGGGTAGCAATCAGCCCCAGCATTTT.

The count of this clone is one. A clone one base away is much larger, so this may be a read error. J is TRBJ2-7 and V is TRBV5-8; 9 bases agree with TRBD1. The ends lost 4 bases at V and 3 bases at J; junction bases unmatched: 2. This CDR3 comprises 13 residues. Germline CDR1 is SGHTS and CDR2 is YDEGEE. DNA of the CDR3: TGTGCCAGCAGCCGGGGACAGGGCTACGAGCAGTACTTC. It encodes CASSRGQGYEQYF.

This chain links TRBV2 with TRBJ2-5; TRBD1 is a possible D gene (6 bases). The CDR3 length is 14 residues. V lost 11 bases and J lost 2, with 18 bases in between. Germline CDR1 and CDR2: SNHLY and FYNNEI. CDR3: CAGSDEGQQETQYF. CDR3 coding DNA: TGTGCCGGATCCGACGAGGGACAACAAGAGACCCAGTACTTC.

The CDR3, as DNA: TGTGCCAGCAGTTACCTGGGCAGGGGGGTAGCAGATACGCAGTATTTT. Its translation is CASSYLGRGVADTQYF. The genes are TRBV6-5 and TRBJ2-3; D is perhaps TRBD1 (7 bases). The CDR3 contains 16 residues. Trimming pared 2 bases from V and 4 bases from J, leaving 16 bases between. From germline, CDR1 is MNHEY and CDR2 SVGAGI.

V gene TRBV5-1 combines with J gene TRBJ2-5; TRBD1 matches at 10 bases. The CDR3 is 15 residues long. Germline values: CDR1 SGHRS, CDR2 YFSETQ. Losses at the gene ends were 0 bases for V and 5 bases for J; bases not matched to a gene: 4. CDR3 amino acids: CASSLGTGGLETQYF. The CDR3 DNA sequence: TGCGCCAGCAGCTTGGGGACAGGGGGTTTGGAGACCCAGTACTTC.

The chain has TRBV7-2 and TRBJ1-1, with D unresolved. Per the germline V gene, CDR1 is SGHTA and CDR2 is FQGNSA. The CDR3 spans 12 residues. Trimming took off 4 bases at V and 4 bases at J, with 7 bases between the two ends. In nucleotides, the CDR3 is TGTGCCAGCAGCTCCCTGCTCACTGAAGCTTTCTTT. Its protein product is CASSSLLTEAFF. Full variable domain (rest looked up from reference TRBV7-2 and TRBJ1-1): GAGVSQSPSNKVTEKGKDVELRCDPISGHTALYWYRQSLGQGLEFLIYFQGNSAPDKSGLPSDRFSAERTGGSVSTLTIQRTQQEDSAVYLCASSSLLTEAFFGQGTRLTVV.

The chain links TRBV7-2 to TRBJ1-5; TRBD1 matches 11 bases. The CDR3 is 14 residues long. V trimming: 5 bases; J trimming: 6 bases; junction bases outside the gene matches: 3. Germline CDR1 SGHTA, CDR2 FQGNSA. This CDR3 reads CASSPDRGLQPQHF. CDR3 sequence (DNA): TGTGCCAGCAGCCCGGACAGGGGGCTTCAGCCCCAGCATTTT.

By frequency in the sample, this clone is large (0.1 to 1%). The chain combines TRBV27 with TRBJ2-1; 10 positions agree with TRBD2. Unmatched junction bases numbered 6, after V lost 6 bases and J lost 4 bases. This CDR3 spans 15 amino acids. Germline CDR1 MNHEY, CDR2 SMNVEV (reference sequence). The CDR3 DNA is TGTGCCAGCAGGACCGGGACTAGCGCGTACAATGAGCAGTTCTTC. As protein: CASRTGTSAYNEQFF.